This TCR beta chain emerged from a study of post-analysis software for immune sequencing data. About the study: The patients showed relapsing-remitting, secondary progressive and progressive-relapsing multiple sclerosis courses.

Germline trimming cut 6 bases from V and 6 bases from J; bases unmatched to any gene: 5. Per germline, CDR1 LGHNT and CDR2 FRNRAP. This CDR3 has 13 amino acids. Overall study results and limits: The F measure placed samples prepared in the same batch into strongly shared clusters. Compared with controls, patients showed significantly lower normalized Chao1 diversity. Four to six TRBV segments were significantly more frequent in patients than in controls. TRBV5-6, TRBV5-1 and TRBV20-1 were among these segments.

Only a few counts were recorded for this clonotype. Its specificity is not known. cDNA libraries of TCR beta carried unique molecular identifiers. Using its own MiXCR run on the PCR reads, TCRdb lists one record per CDR3 protein. The profile shows about 200,000 distinct CDR3 sequences, approximately 28% of them singletons. This chain connects TRBV12-5 to TRBJ2-7, with 10 bases lining up with TRBD1. The sequenced sample consisted of blood. The receptor was isolated from a girl aged 2-17 years with multiple sclerosis. The CDR3 DNA reads as TGTGCTAGTGGCAGGGACAGGGGAAGCGAGCAGTACTTC. Translation gives CASGRDRGSEQYF.